The T cell receptor (beta chain) under discussion was sequenced for a study of metastatic and nonmetastatic thyroid tumors (dated by TCRdb to 2018 to 2021). Some background on the complete study: Repertoires were compared across peripheral blood and tumor or nodule tissue samples from malignant and benign thyroid patients.

None of the patients had been given any treatment before thyroid surgery. Using T-cell receptor beta sequencing, the study looked back at clinical samples from patients collected from about 2011 to 2018. The library relied on PCR. The sequencer was an Illumina HiSeq 4000. High-throughput sequencing was used to profile the CDR3 region of the TCR beta-chain in every patient. The authors' pipeline ran thus. Drawing on CDR3 differences between clinicopathological groups, the researchers built a classifier meant to tell apart patients with distant-metastatic papillary thyroid cancer. To measure repertoire diversity the researchers used the Shannon index, while the Morisita-Horn index served to gauge how similar the tumor and blood repertoires were. The public reads were quality trimmed at Q25 with fastp and then assembled into clones with MiXCR by TCRdb, keeping productive beta chains. The V and J calls here are based on TCRdb, not the publication. The sample table contains about 28,000 clones; only one count was recorded for 16% of them. Jointly, the top ten make up 4.7% of the sample.

About this clone itself: The antigen this receptor binds is unknown. The record has no base qualities; no much larger clone is one base away.

General conclusions and limits of the study: TCR beta diversity was reported as significantly higher in malignant tumors than in benign nodules, in both blood and tumor samples.

This sequence originates from a female donor with papillary thyroid cancer or a benign thyroid nodule (not recorded which). Some clones in this sample may be carry-over from other donors' samples. The material sequenced was blood.

The DNA sequence is as follows: TGTGCCAGCACAGACAGGGTAACTGAAGCTTTCTTT. Its translation reads: CASTDRVTEAFF. The rearrangement joined TRBV6-1 to TRBJ1-1, and TRBD1 matches 7 of the central bases. From its cysteine to its phenylalanine, the CDR3 spans 12 amino acids. Only the CDR3 part of the read is kept: 36 bases, read in frame from the first base. CDR1 MNHNS and CDR2 SASEGT are derived from the germline V gene. V is pruned by 7 bases and J by 5 bases, leaving 4 bases of the junction without a gene match.